A selection of T cell receptor beta chains follows, all from one sample in a study of OX40 agonist ivuxolimab in advanced cancers. TCRdb keeps only in-frame clones here, not all; method: immunoSEQ multiplex PCR. This repertoire shows fewer than 90,000 clones, approximately 89% found once; its top ten account for 0.19%. The sequences come from CD4+ or CD8+ T cells sorted from blood, collected in a trial of the OX40 agonist ivuxolimab. The receptors derive from an adult with an advanced solid tumor such as melanoma, head and neck, liver or kidney cancer. CDR3s include the opening cysteine and the closing phenylalanine or tryptophan. The order of the fields is CDR3 DNA, CDR3 protein, D gene, clone size, J gene, V gene. D genes are given only for firm matches. A clone size is listed for some rows: how often the clone was seen (once, few, many), or a class if it is expanded.

CDR3nt: TGCGCCAGCAGCCGAGTAGTGTCCGGACAAGAAAAACTGTTTTTT
CDR3aa: CASSRVVSGQEKLFF
d_gene: .
abundance: .
j_gene: TRBJ1-4
v_gene: TRBV4-3

CDR3nt: TGTGCCAGCAGTGACTCGAGGGCAGGGGCTCACGAGCAGTACTTC
CDR3aa: CASSDSRAGAHEQYF
d_gene: .
abundance: .
j_gene: TRBJ2-7
v_gene: TRBV2

CDR3nt: TGTGCCAGCAGGTTTACAGGGGGAAACTACGAGCAGTACTTC
CDR3aa: CASRFTGGNYEQYF
d_gene: TRBD1
abundance: .
j_gene: TRBJ2-7
v_gene: TRBV6-6

CDR3nt: TGTGCCAGTAGTATCCCATACCGGGAGGCAGATACGCAGTATTTT
CDR3aa: CASSIPYREADTQYF
d_gene: TRBD2
abundance: .
j_gene: TRBJ2-3
v_gene: TRBV19

CDR3nt: TGTGCCTGGAGGGCATATCCGGGACAGGGGAACTCACCCCTCCACTTT
CDR3aa: CAWRAYPGQGNSPLHF
d_gene: TRBD1
abundance: .
j_gene: TRBJ1-6
v_gene: TRBV30

CDR3nt: TGTGCCAGCAGCAATGGAGGGGGATCCGGCAATGAGCAGTTCTTC
CDR3aa: CASSNGGGSGNEQFF
d_gene: .
abundance: few
j_gene: TRBJ2-1
v_gene: TRBV21-1

CDR3nt: TGTGCCACCAGAGACAGGCCGAGCTATGGCTACACCTTC
CDR3aa: CATRDRPSYGYTF
d_gene: .
abundance: .
j_gene: TRBJ1-2
v_gene: TRBV15

CDR3nt: TGTGCCAGCAGCAGGACGGTACTCTCTGGAAACACCATATATTTT
CDR3aa: CASSRTVLSGNTIYF
d_gene: .
abundance: .
j_gene: TRBJ1-3
v_gene: TRBV7-6

CDR3nt: TGCGCCAGCAGCCAAGACCCCGGCCTCGCGGCGGGCAGGGGGGGGACTGAAGCTTTCTTT
CDR3aa: CASSQDPGLAAGRGGTEAFF
d_gene: TRBD1
abundance: .
j_gene: TRBJ1-1
v_gene: TRBV4-3

CDR3nt: TGTGCCAGCAGACCCACCGGGACTAGGAGCAATGAGCAGTTCTTC
CDR3aa: CASRPTGTRSNEQFF
d_gene: TRBD2
abundance: .
j_gene: TRBJ2-1
v_gene: TRBV11-2

CDR3nt: TGTGCCAGCAGCTTGGGTCGGGGGCGGACCTCTGGAAACACCATATATTTT
CDR3aa: CASSLGRGRTSGNTIYF
d_gene: .
abundance: .
j_gene: TRBJ1-3
v_gene: TRBV5-6

CDR3nt: TGCGCCAGCAGCCAAGAAGGTCGGACAGGCACAGATACGCAGTATTTT
CDR3aa: CASSQEGRTGTDTQYF
d_gene: .
abundance: .
j_gene: TRBJ2-3
v_gene: TRBV4-1

CDR3nt: TGCGCCAGCAGCACCCCCGAGTCGGGCGTTGAGCAGTTCTTC
CDR3aa: CASSTPESGVEQFF
d_gene: .
abundance: .
j_gene: TRBJ2-1
v_gene: TRBV5-1

CDR3nt: TGTGCCAGCAGCTTAGAGGGGTCCTACAATGAGCAGTTCTTC
CDR3aa: CASSLEGSYNEQFF
d_gene: .
abundance: .
j_gene: TRBJ2-1
v_gene: TRBV11-3

CDR3nt: TGTGCCAGCAGTGAGGAGGGTTTTGGCTATGGCTACACCTTC
CDR3aa: CASSEEGFGYGYTF
d_gene: .
abundance: once
j_gene: TRBJ1-2
v_gene: TRBV2

CDR3nt: TGTGCCAGCTTGGGGTCCGCCTTGGGGTCTGCCAAAAACATTCAGTACTTC
CDR3aa: CASLGSALGSAKNIQYF
d_gene: .
abundance: .
j_gene: TRBJ2-4
v_gene: TRBV28

CDR3nt: TGTGCCAGCAGCGTAGGGGTAGGACAACCAACCTACGAGCAGTACTTC
CDR3aa: CASSVGVGQPTYEQYF
d_gene: .
abundance: .
j_gene: TRBJ2-7
v_gene: TRBV9

CDR3nt: TGTGCCAGCAGCCCGGGACTAGCGGAACAGGGTGAGCAGTTCTTC
CDR3aa: CASSPGLAEQGEQFF
d_gene: TRBD2
abundance: .
j_gene: TRBJ2-1
v_gene: TRBV7-3

CDR3nt: TGTGCCATCAGTGTTTGGGGGGGTTCCTACAATGAGCAGTTCTTC
CDR3aa: CAISVWGGSYNEQFF
d_gene: TRBD2
abundance: .
j_gene: TRBJ2-1
v_gene: TRBV10-3

CDR3nt: TGTGCCAGCTCCCGGGGACTAGCGGGGATAGATACGCAGTATTTT
CDR3aa: CASSRGLAGIDTQYF
d_gene: TRBD2
abundance: .
j_gene: TRBJ2-3
v_gene: TRBV18

CDR3nt: TGTGCCAGCAGTTACCGTATACAATCACCCCTCCACTTT
CDR3aa: CASSYRIQSPLHF
d_gene: .
abundance: .
j_gene: TRBJ1-6
v_gene: TRBV6-5